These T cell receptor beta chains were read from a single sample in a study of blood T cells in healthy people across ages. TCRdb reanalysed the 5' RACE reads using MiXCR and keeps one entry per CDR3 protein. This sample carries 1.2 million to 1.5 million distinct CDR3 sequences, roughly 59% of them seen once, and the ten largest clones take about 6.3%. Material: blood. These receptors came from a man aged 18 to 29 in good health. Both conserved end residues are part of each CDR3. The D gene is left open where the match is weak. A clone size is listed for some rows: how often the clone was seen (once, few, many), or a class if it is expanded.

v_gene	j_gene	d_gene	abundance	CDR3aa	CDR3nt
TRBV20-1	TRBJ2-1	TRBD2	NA	CSATGTSADNEQFF	TGCAGTGCCACCGGGACTAGCGCAGACAATGAGCAGTTCTTC
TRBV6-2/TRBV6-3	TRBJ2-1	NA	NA	CASSQYGNEQFF	TGTGCCAGCAGTCAATATGGAAATGAGCAGTTCTTC
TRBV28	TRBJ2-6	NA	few	CASIKTSGANVLTF	TGTGCCAGCATAAAAACCTCTGGGGCCAACGTCCTGACTTTC
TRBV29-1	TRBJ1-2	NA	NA	CSVISVGNYGYTF	TGCAGCGTTATAAGCGTAGGGAACTATGGCTACACCTTC
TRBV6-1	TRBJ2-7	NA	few	CASSESDGTPPYNEQYF	TGTGCCAGCAGTGAAAGCGACGGGACACCTCCCTACAATGAGCAGTACTTC
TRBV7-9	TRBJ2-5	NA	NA	CASSLSDSAQETQYF	TGTGCCAGCAGCTTATCTGACAGTGCTCAAGAGACCCAGTACTTC
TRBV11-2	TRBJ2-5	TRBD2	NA	CASSLTSRSSGEETQYF	TGTGCCAGCAGCTTAACCTCGCGGTCTAGCGGCGAAGAGACCCAGTACTTC
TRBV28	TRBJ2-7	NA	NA	CASGHLYEQYF	TGTGCCAGCGGCCACTTATACGAGCAGTACTTC
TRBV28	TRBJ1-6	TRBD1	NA	CASSPLGTGGGSPLHF	TGTGCCAGCAGTCCCCTCGGGACAGGGGGCGGTTCACCCCTCCACTTT
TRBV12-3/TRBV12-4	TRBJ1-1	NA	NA	CASSFINKGGDTEAFF	TGTGCCAGCAGTTTCATCAACAAGGGGGGGGACACTGAAGCTTTCTTT
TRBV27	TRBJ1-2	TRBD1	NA	CATTSGTGANYGYTF	TGTGCCACCACATCCGGGACAGGGGCTAACTATGGCTACACCTTC
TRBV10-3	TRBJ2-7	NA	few	CAISGMGEQYF	TGTGCCATCAGTGGTATGGGCGAGCAGTACTTC
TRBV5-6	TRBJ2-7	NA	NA	CASSPDSLFSYEQYF	TGTGCCAGCAGTCCGGACTCCCTCTTTTCCTACGAGCAGTACTTC
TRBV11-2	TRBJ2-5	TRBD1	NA	CASRSLRPGQGFQETQYF	TGTGCCAGCAGATCCCTCCGACCGGGACAGGGATTCCAAGAGACCCAGTACTTC
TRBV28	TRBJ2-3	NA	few	CASSSPGNPDTQYF	TGTGCCAGCAGTTCGCCCGGAAATCCGGATACGCAGTATTTT
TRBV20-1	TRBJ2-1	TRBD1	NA	CSASPDRGEQFF	TGCAGTGCTAGCCCCGACAGGGGTGAGCAGTTCTTC
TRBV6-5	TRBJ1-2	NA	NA	CASSNRPDTLDGYTF	TGTGCCAGCAGTAACAGACCCGACACGTTAGATGGCTACACCTTC
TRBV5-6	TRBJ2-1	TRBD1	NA	CASSGRTGVLNEQFF	TGTGCCAGCAGCGGACGGACAGGTGTCTTGAATGAGCAGTTCTTC
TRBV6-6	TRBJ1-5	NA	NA	CASSYGTPSVNQPQHF	TGTGCCAGCAGTTATGGGACTCCATCGGTCAATCAGCCCCAGCATTTT
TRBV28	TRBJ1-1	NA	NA	CASSSPFMNTEAFF	TGTGCCAGCAGTTCCCCCTTCATGAACACTGAAGCTTTCTTT
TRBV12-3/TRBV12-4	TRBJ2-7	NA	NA	CASSLGLVQDEQYF	TGTGCCAGCAGTTTAGGCCTGGTTCAAGACGAGCAGTACTTC
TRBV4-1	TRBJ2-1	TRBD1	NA	CAGSQVGTGRINEQFF	TGCGCCGGCAGCCAAGTCGGGACAGGGAGGATCAATGAGCAGTTCTTC
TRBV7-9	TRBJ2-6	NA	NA	CASSFSGINVLTF	TGTGCCAGCAGCTTTTCTGGCATAAACGTCCTGACTTTC
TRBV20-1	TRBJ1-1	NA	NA	CSAPTPRLNEAFF	TGCAGTGCCCCAACGCCCCGACTTAATGAAGCTTTCTTT
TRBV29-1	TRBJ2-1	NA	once	CSVELHYNEQFF	TGCAGCGTTGAGTTGCACTACAATGAGCAGTTCTTC
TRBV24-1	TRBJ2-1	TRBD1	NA	CATSDPSGGAYNEQFF	TGTGCCACCAGTGATCCCTCAGGGGGCGCCTACAATGAGCAGTTCTTC
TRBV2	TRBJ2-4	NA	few	CASRLRGGSFGIQYF	TGTGCCAGCAGGCTCCGCGGCGGCTCTTTCGGCATTCAGTACTTC
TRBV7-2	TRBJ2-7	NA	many	CASSLEGRYEQYF	TGTGCCAGCAGCTTAGAGGGTCGCTACGAGCAGTACTTC
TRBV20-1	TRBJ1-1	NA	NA	CSARDRWLDEAFF	TGCAGTGCTAGAGATCGATGGTTGGACGAAGCTTTCTTT
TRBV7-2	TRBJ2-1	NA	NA	CASSSEGGRSYNEQFF	TGTGCCAGCAGCTCGGAAGGCGGGCGCTCCTACAATGAGCAGTTCTTC
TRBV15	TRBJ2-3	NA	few	CATSRELSGSGADTQYF	TGTGCCACCAGCAGAGAGTTAAGCGGCAGTGGCGCAGATACGCAGTATTTT
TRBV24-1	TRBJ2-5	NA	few	CATSDPRTVGETQYF	TGTGCCACCAGTGACCCCAGGACCGTCGGGGAGACCCAGTACTTC
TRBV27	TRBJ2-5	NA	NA	CASTQLGQETQYF	TGTGCCAGCACACAGCTAGGCCAAGAGACCCAGTACTTC
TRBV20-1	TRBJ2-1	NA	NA	CSARAQLSYNEQFF	TGCAGTGCTAGGGCGCAACTCTCCTACAATGAGCAGTTCTTC
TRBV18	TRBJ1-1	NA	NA	CASSQIGDLDTEAFF	TGTGCCAGCTCACAAATAGGGGACCTCGACACTGAAGCTTTCTTT
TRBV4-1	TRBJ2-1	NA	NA	CASSGIPGYEQFF	TGCGCCAGCAGCGGAATTCCGGGCTATGAGCAGTTCTTC
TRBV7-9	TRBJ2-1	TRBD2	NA	CASSSTTSGSTYEQFF	TGTGCCAGCAGCTCGACGACTAGCGGGAGTACTTATGAGCAGTTCTTC
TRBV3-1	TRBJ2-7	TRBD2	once	CASSQAGGSDEQYF	TGTGCCAGCAGCCAGGCGGGAGGGAGCGACGAGCAGTACTTC
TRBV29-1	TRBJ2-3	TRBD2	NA	CSVEDQAGGADTQYF	TGCAGCGTTGAAGATCAGGCGGGAGGGGCAGATACGCAGTATTTT
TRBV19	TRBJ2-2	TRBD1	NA	CASSIAGTALNTGELFF	TGTGCCAGTAGTATCGCCGGGACAGCCCTGAACACCGGGGAGCTGTTTTTT